This T cell receptor (beta chain) originates from a study of T cell repertoires in cytomegalovirus infection. The V end was cut by 4 bases, the J end by 4 bases, with 15 bases between. Germline values: CDR1 SGHKS, CDR2 YYEKEE (reference sequence). The CDR3 is 15 residues long. This clonotype was seen ten or more times. Using its own MiXCR run on the reads, TCRdb lists one record per CDR3 protein. The table shows roughly 500,000 distinct CDR3 sequences, with 11% occurring only once. The sequence was obtained from a human donor in good health (CMV status not recorded). Some clones in this sample may be carry-over from other donors' samples. This chain connects TRBV5-5 to TRBJ2-1; possibly TRBD2 for D (5 bases). Source material: PBMCs. The DNA for the CDR3 is TGTGCCAGCAGCCAGGACTTCTTGCTTTACAATGAGCAGTTCTTC. It encodes CASSQDFLLYNEQFF.